Only a few counts were recorded for the clone carrying this TCR beta chain. What it binds is unknown. These data are taken from a study of vaccination and CD4 T cells after COVID-19. Study as a whole: Post-COVID samples had a sampling time that fell a median approximately 93 days after diagnosis (range 35 to 161).

The Oncomine TCR Beta short-read assay sequenced DNA from cultured CD4+ T cells. TCRdb reprocessed the PCR reads via MiXCR and lists one record per CDR3 protein. The sample has some 10,000 distinct CDR3 sequences; about 50% are singletons. The treatment denotes: approximately 10-day PBMC culture with coronavirus spike peptide pools or control peptides (ViraFEST assay). Study observations and caveats: Vaccine-specific clones in convalescent patients were spike mono-reactive in 304 of 307 cases. From a median of roughly 21 to 38, SARS-CoV-2-reactive clonotypes increased, though not significantly. No early post-infection timepoints were studied, and convalescent patients studied were relatively few.

Sequencing was carried out using CD4+ T cells from blood, cultured in vitro. The clonotype originates from a human donor who had recovered from COVID-19.

The CDR3 bases are TGTGCCAGCAGTGAAAACAGGGGGGACACTGAAGCTTTCTTT. It is translated as CASSENRGDTEAFF. V and J are TRBV2 and TRBJ1-1, with 8 nucleotides matching TRBD1. Germline V gene lookup returns CDR1 SNHLY and CDR2 FYNNEI. V lost 2 bases to trimming and J lost 3 bases; unmatched junction nucleotides: 2. The CDR3 has 14 residues.